The TCR beta chain described here comes from a study of breast tumors, draining lymph nodes, adjacent tissues. Study-level results: Compared with lymph nodes, tumors were less diverse; compared with nontumor tissue, more. Data fit most tumor T cells coming from lymph node, expanding in tumor. Compared with basal-like, luminal-like tumors shared significantly more repertoire with nontumor tissue.

TCRdb re-called the multiplex PCR reads with MiXCR, one entry per CDR3 protein. The profile shows under 75,000 distinct CDR3 sequences, around three fifths of them singletons. Many counts were recorded for this clonotype. Its antigen remains unknown. The CDR3 is 15 residues long. Germline values: CDR1 DFQATT, CDR2 SNEGSKA (reference sequence). V was pared by 0 bases and J by 11 bases, with 9 bases of the junction left unmatched. The genes are TRBV20-1 and TRBJ1-6; 8 bases agree with TRBD1. Sequences were obtained from breast tumor tissue. This TCR came from a female donor with breast cancer. Some clones in this sample may be carry-over from other donors' samples. The CDR3 spells CSAREATGVRAPLHF. CDR3 nucleotides: TGCAGTGCTAGAGAGGCGACAGGGGTAAGGGCACCCCTCCACTTT.